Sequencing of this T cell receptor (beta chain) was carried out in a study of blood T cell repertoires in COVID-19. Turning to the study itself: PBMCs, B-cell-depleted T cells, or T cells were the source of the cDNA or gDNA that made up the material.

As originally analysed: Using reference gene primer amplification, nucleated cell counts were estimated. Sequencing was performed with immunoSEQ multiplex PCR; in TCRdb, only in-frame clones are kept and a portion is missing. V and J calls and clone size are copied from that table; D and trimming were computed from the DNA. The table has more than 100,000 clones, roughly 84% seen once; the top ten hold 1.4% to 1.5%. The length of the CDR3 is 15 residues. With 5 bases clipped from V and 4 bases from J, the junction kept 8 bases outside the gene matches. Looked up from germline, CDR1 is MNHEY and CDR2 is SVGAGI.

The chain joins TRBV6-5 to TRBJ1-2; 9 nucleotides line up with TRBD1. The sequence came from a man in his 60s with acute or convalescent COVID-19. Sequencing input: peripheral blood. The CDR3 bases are TGTGCCAGCAGTCAGGGACAGGGCTCTCTCTATGGCTACACCTTC. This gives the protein CASSQGQGSLYGYTF.